The rows below give T cell receptor beta chains drawn from one sample of a study of Graves' ophthalmopathy and Graves' hyperthyroidism. Each CDR3 protein is one row after TCRdb ran MiXCR on the multiplex PCR reads. The data contain 200,000 to 300,000 distinct CDR3 sequences, about 46% of them seen just once; the ten biggest clones take up less than 60%. Source material: peripheral blood. The receptors here all came from an adult man with Graves' ophthalmopathy. CDR3s include the opening cysteine and the closing phenylalanine or tryptophan.

TRBV7-9,TRBJ2-7,15,CASSLAAGSSYEQYF
TRBV7-2,TRBJ2-7,18,CASSLSTLAGGPHHEQYF
TRBV7-3,TRBJ2-7,15,CASSPARNRANEQYF
TRBV24-1,TRBJ2-2,13,CATRDQGTGELFF
TRBV2,TRBJ2-2,17,CASSEARTGANTGELFF
TRBV19,TRBJ2-7,15,CASSIGRGASYEQYF
TRBV19,TRBJ1-1,16,CAKPVGGKGRNTEAFF
TRBV20-1,TRBJ2-7,14,CSASKRGGDYEQYF
TRBV2,TRBJ1-4,14,CASSGQGPYEKLFF
TRBV5-1,TRBJ1-1,14,CASSWSGGDTEAFF
TRBV7-4,TRBJ2-5,23,CASSTTTGDYGYTFGSGEETQYF
TRBV27,TRBJ2-7,16,CASSTLPGTETYEQYF
TRBV7-9,TRBJ1-1,16,CASSLAGQGSGTEAFF
TRBV20-1,TRBJ1-6,13,CSAREEIGSPLHF
TRBV6-4,TRBJ2-5,15,CASSATSGSSETQYF
TRBV29-1,TRBJ2-1,12,CSPVNSYNEQFF
TRBV7-9,TRBJ1-5,17,CASSFFWTGFGNQPQHF
TRBV7-2,TRBJ2-6,16,CASSPTGGQGANVLTF
TRBV6-5,TRBJ2-7,14,CASSFGTGRYEQYF
TRBV19,TRBJ2-7,13,CASSKVFSYEQYF
TRBV7-3,TRBJ2-2,15,CASSPPGQGTGELFF
TRBV11-2,TRBJ1-2,15,CASSINGQGGSGYTF
TRBV7-9,TRBJ1-5,14,CASSSVTANQPQHF
TRBV27,TRBJ1-4,13,CASSSGANEKLFF
TRBV10-2,TRBJ2-5,14,CASSVGLAQETQYF
TRBV10-3,TRBJ2-5,15,CAISDASGGAGTQYF
TRBV5-1,TRBJ1-2,16,CASSLDQGASVYGYTF
TRBV10-3,TRBJ2-5,14,CAISPGLRVETQYF
TRBV10-2,TRBJ2-5,16,CASSQGGAGAEETQYF
TRBV9,TRBJ1-6,11,CASSVLGSLHF
TRBV12-5,TRBJ2-5,15,CASGWGLASQETQYF
TRBV11-2,TRBJ2-2,14,CASNRQGGTGELFF
TRBV20-1,TRBJ1-1,15,CSARAVGGRGTEAFF
TRBV20-1,TRBJ2-5,13,CSARAQTGDPQYF
TRBV25-1,TRBJ2-1,14,CANPQGGSYNEQFF
TRBV20-1,TRBJ1-1,12,CSAAGGYTEAFF
TRBV9,TRBJ1-6,15,CASSSGQLMNSPLHF
TRBV7-2,TRBJ2-7,15,CASSFRTGPTYEQYF
TRBV20-1,TRBJ1-2,14,CSARTQGDHYGYTF
TRBV10-3,TRBJ1-5,15,CASSNRDRTNQPQHF
TRBV7-9,TRBJ1-6,14,CASSLVQGPSPLHF
TRBV29-1,TRBJ2-5,15,CSATSGTSGVETQYF
TRBV20-1,TRBJ2-5,13,CSGKVDWQETQYF
TRBV7-2,TRBJ2-7,13,CASSSGHTGEQYF
TRBV20-1,TRBJ2-7,13,CSALDPRSYEQYF
TRBV19,TRBJ1-1,16,CASMRDGGVMNTEAFF
TRBV12-3/TRBV12-4,TRBJ1-4,13,CASSSGEGEKLFF
TRBV12-5,TRBJ2-7,15,CASSLGGRSLDEQYF